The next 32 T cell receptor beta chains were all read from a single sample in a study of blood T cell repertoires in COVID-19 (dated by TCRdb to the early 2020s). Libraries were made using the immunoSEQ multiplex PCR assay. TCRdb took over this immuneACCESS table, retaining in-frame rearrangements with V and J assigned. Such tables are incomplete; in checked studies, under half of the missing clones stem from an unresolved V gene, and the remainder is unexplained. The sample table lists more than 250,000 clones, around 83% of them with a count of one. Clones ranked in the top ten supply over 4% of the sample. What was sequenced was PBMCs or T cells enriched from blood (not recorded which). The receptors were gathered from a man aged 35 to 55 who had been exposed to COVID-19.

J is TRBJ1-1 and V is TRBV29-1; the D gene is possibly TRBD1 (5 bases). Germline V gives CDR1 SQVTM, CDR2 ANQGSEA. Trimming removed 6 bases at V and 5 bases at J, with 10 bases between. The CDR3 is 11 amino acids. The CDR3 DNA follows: TGCAGCGTGGGGAGGGGAACTGAAGCTTTCTTT. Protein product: CSVGRGTEAFF.

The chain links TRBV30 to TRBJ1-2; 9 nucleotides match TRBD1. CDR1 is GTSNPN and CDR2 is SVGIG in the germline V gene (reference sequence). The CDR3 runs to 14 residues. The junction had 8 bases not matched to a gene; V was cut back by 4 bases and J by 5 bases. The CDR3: CAWTYRGRGYGYTF. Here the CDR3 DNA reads TGTGCCTGGACTTACAGGGGGCGGGGGTATGGCTACACCTTC.

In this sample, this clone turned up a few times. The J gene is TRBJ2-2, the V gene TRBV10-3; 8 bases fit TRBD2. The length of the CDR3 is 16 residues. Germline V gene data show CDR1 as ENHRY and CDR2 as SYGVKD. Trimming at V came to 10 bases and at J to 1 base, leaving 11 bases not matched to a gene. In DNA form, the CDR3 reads TGTGCCACCCAACTACTAGCGGAGGGGAACACCGGGGAGCTGTTTTTT. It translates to CATQLLAEGNTGELFF.

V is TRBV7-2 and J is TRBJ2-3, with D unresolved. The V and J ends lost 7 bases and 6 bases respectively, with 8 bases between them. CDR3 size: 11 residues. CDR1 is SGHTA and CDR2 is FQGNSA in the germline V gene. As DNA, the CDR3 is TGTGCCAGCAATCAGGTGGATACGCAGTATTTT. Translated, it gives CASNQVDTQYF.

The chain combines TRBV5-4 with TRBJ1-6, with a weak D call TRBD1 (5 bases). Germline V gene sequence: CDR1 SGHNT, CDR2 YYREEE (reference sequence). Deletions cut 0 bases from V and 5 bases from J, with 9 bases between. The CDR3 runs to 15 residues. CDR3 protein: CASSLVGGDNSPLHF. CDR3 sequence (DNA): TGTGCCAGCAGCTTGGTCGGAGGGGATAATTCACCCCTCCACTTT.

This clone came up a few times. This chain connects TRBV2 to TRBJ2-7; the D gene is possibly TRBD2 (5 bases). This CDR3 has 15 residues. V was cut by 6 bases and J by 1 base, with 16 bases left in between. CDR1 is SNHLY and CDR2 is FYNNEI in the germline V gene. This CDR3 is CASSRTFVLSYEQYF. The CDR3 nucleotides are TGTGCCAGCAGCCGGACTTTTGTACTTTCCTACGAGCAGTACTTC.

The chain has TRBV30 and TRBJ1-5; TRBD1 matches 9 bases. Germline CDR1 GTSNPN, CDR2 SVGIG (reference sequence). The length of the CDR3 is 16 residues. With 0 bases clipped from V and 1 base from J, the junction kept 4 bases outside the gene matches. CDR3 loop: CAWSVGTGLSNQPQHF. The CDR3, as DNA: TGTGCCTGGAGTGTTGGGACAGGGTTGAGCAATCAGCCCCAGCATTTT.

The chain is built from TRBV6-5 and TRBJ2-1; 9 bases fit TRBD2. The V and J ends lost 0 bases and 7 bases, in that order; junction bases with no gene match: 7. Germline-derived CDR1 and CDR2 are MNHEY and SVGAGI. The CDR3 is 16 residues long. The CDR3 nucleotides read TGTGCCAGCAGTTACTCGATGGTAGCGGGAGAGAATGAGCAGTTCTTC. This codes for CASSYSMVAGENEQFF.

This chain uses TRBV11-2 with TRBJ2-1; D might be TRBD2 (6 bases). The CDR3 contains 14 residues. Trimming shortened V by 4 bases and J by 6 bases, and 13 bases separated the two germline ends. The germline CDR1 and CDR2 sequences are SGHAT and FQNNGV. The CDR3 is CASSSWGDRNEQFF. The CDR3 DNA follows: TGTGCCAGCAGCTCCTGGGGGGACCGCAATGAGCAGTTCTTC.

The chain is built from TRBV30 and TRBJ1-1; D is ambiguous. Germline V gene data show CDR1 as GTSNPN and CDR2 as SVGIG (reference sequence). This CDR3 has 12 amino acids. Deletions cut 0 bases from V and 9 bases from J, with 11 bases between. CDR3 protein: CAWSVSIVQAFF. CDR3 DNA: TGTGCCTGGAGTGTCTCTATCGTACAAGCTTTCTTT. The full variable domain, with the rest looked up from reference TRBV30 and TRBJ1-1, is SQTIHQWPATLVQPVGSPLSLECTVEGTSNPNLYWYRQAAGRGLQLLFYSVGIGQISSEVPQNLSASRPQDRQFILSSKKLLLSDSGFYLCAWSVSIVQAFFGQGTRLTVV.

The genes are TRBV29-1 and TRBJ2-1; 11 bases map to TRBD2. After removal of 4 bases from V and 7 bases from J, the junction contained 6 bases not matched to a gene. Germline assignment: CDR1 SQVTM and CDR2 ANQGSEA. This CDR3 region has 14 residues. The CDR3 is CSVVVPSGGNEQFF. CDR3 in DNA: TGCAGCGTTGTGGTGCCTAGCGGGGGGAATGAGCAGTTCTTC.

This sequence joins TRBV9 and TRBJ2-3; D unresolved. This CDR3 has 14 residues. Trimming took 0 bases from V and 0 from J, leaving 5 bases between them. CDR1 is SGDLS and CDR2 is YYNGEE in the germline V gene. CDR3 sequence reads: CASSVAGSTDTQYF. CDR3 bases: TGTGCCAGCAGCGTAGCGGGTAGCACAGATACGCAGTATTTT.

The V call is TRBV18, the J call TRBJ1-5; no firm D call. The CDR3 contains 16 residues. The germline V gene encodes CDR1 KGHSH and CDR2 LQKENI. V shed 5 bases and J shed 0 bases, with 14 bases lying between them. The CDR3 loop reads CASSLSSSFSNQPQHF. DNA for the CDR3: TGTGCCAGCTCATTATCCAGTAGCTTTAGCAATCAGCCCCAGCATTTT.

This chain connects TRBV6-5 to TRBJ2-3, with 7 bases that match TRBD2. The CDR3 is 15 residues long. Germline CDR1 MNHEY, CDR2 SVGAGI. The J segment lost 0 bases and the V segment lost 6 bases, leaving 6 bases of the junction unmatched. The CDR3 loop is CASSHGGTSTDTQYF. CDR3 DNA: TGTGCCAGCAGCCACGGGGGGACTAGCACAGATACGCAGTATTTT.

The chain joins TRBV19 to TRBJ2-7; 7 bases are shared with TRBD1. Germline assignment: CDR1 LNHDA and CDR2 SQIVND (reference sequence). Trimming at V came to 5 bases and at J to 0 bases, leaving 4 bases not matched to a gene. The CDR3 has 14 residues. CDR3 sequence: CASSQGVPSYEQYF. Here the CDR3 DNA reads TGTGCCAGTAGTCAGGGGGTTCCCTCCTACGAGCAGTACTTC.

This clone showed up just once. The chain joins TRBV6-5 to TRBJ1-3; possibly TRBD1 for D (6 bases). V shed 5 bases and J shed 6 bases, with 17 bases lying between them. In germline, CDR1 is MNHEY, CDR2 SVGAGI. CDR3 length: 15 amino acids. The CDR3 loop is CASSHTQGLVNTIYF. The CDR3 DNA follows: TGTGCCAGCAGTCACACACAGGGCTTGGTAAACACCATATATTTT.

CDR3 protein: CASSLLDRGHYGYTF. Here the CDR3 DNA reads TGTGCCAGCAGCTTATTGGACAGGGGTCACTATGGCTACACCTTC. The V call is TRBV5-4, the J call TRBJ1-2; TRBD1 aligns across 9 bases. This CDR3 contains 15 residues. Germline CDR1 is SGHNT and CDR2 is YYREEE (reference sequence). Trimming took 2 bases from V and 3 from J; bases not matched to a gene: 5. The full variable domain, its missing parts supplied by reference TRBV5-4 and TRBJ1-2, is ETGVTQSPTHLIKTRGQQVTLRCSSQSGHNTVSWYQQALGQGPQFIFQYYREEENGRGNFPPRFSGLQFPNYSSELNVNALELDDSALYLCASSLLDRGHYGYTFGSGTRLTVV.

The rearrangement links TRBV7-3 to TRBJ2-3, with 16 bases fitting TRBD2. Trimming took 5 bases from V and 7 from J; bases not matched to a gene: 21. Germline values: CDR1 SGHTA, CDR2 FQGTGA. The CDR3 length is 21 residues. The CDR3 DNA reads TGTGCCAGCAGCCCGGCACCGGCGGGACTAGCGGGAGGGCCATTCTCGAATACGCAGTATTTT. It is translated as CASSPAPAGLAGGPFSNTQYF. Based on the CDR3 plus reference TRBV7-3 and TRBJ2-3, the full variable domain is GAGVSQTPSNKVTEKGKYVELRCDPISGHTALYWYRQSLGQGPEFLIYFQGTGAADDSGLPNDRFFAVRPEGSVSTLKIQRTERGDSAVYLCASSPAPAGLAGGPFSNTQYFGPGTRLTVL.

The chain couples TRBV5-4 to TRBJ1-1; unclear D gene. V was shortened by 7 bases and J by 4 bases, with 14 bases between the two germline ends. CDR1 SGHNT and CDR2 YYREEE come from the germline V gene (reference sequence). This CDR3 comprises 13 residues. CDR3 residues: CASSLVRSTEAFF. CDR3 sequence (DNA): TGTGCCAGCTCCCTTGTGCGAAGCACTGAAGCTTTCTTT.

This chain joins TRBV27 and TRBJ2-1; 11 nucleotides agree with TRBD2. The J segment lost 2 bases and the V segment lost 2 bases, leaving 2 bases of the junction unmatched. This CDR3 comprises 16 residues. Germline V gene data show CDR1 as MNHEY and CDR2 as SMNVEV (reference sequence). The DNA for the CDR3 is TGTGCCAGCAGTTTAGGTAGCGGGAGGGCCTACAATGAGCAGTTCTTC. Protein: CASSLGSGRAYNEQFF.

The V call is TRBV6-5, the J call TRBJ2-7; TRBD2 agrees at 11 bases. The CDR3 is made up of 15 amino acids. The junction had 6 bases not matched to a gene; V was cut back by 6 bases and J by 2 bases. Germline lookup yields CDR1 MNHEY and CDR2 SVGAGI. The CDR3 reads CASRDGTSGTYEQYF. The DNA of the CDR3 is TGTGCCAGCAGGGACGGGACTAGCGGCACCTACGAGCAGTACTTC.

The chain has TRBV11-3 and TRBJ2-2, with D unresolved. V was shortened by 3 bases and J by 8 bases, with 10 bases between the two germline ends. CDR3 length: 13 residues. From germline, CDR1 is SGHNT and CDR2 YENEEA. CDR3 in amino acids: CASSFRGLGELFF. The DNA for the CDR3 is TGTGCCAGCAGCTTTCGTGGCCTGGGGGAGCTGTTTTTT.

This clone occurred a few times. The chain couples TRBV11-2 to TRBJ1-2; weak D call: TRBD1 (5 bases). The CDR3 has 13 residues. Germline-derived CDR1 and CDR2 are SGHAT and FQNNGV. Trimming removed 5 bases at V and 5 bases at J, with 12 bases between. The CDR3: CASSPAEGYGYTF. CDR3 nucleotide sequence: TGTGCCAGCAGCCCAGCGGAGGGGTATGGCTACACCTTC.

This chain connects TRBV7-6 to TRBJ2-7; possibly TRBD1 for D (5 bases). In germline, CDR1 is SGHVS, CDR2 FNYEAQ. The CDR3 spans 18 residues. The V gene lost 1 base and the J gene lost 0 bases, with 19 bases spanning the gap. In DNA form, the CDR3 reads TGTGCCAGCAGCTTAGAGGGGCTCGGGCAGGGAACCTCCTACGAGCAGTACTTC. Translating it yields CASSLEGLGQGTSYEQYF.

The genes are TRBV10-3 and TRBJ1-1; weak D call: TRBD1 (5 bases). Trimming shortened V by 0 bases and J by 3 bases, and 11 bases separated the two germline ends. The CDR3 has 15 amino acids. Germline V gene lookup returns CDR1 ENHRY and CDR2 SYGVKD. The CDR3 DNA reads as TGTGCCATCAGTGAGTCCGGGGGAGGGGACACTGAAGCTTTCTTT. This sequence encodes CAISESGGGDTEAFF.

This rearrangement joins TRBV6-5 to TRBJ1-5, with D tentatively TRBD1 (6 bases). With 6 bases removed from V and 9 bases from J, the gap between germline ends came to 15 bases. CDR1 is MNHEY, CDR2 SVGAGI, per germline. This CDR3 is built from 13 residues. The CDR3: CASRPDRLGPQHF. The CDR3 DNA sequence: TGTGCCAGCAGACCTGACAGGCTTGGGCCCCAGCATTTT.

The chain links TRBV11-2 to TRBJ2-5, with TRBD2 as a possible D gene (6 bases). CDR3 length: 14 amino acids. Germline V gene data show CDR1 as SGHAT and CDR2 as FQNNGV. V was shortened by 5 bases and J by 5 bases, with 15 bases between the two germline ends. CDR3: CASSPGGGRETQYF. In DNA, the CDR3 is TGTGCCAGCAGCCCAGGAGGAGGGCGGGAGACCCAGTACTTC.

CDR3 bases: TGTGCCAGCTTAGGACAGACGCCCTATGGCTACACCTTC. Translated, it gives CASLGQTPYGYTF. The chain links TRBV28 to TRBJ1-2; TRBD1 might be the D (6 bases). V lost 8 bases and J lost 4, with 14 bases in between. Germline values: CDR1 MDHEN, CDR2 SYDVKM. CDR3 size: 13 residues.

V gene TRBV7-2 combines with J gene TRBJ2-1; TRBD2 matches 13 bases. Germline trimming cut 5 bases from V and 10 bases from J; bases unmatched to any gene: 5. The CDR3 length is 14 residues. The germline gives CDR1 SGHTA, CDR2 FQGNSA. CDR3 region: CASSPGLAGEEQFF. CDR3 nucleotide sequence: TGTGCCAGCAGCCCAGGACTAGCGGGAGAAGAGCAGTTCTTC.

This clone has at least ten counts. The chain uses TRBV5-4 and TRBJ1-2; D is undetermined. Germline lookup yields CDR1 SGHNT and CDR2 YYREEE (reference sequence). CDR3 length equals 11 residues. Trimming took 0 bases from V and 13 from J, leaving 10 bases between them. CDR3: CASSLASLSTF. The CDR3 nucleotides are TGTGCCAGCAGCTTGGCTAGCCTTAGCACCTTC.

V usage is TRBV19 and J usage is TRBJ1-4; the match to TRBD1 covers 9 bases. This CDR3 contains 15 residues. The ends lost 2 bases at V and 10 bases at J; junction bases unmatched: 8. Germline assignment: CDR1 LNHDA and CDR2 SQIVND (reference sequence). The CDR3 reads CASSIRTGDIGKLFF. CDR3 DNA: TGTGCCAGTAGTATACGGACAGGGGACATTGGAAAACTGTTTTTT.

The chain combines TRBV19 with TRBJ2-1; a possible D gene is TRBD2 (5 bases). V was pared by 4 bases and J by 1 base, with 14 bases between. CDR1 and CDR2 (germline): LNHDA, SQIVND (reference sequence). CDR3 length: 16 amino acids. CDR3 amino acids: CASSNTGRRSYNEQFF. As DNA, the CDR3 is TGTGCCAGTAGTAACACGGGTAGGAGGTCCTACAATGAGCAGTTCTTC.